The 20 T cell receptor beta chains presented below share a single source sample, sequenced in a study of blood T cell repertoires in COVID-19. Measured with immunoSEQ multiplex PCR; TCRdb has only the in-frame clones, and not every one. The repertoire holds about 420,000 clones, with about 87% as singletons. The source material was peripheral blood. The receptors were gathered from a man aged 18 to 29 with COVID-19, enrolled during active disease.

The CDR3: CASSKITSGKSYEQYF. The CDR3 region has the DNA TGTGCCAGCAGCAAAATCACTAGCGGGAAGTCCTACGAGCAGTACTTC. The rearrangement uses TRBV21-1 and TRBJ2-7; TRBD2, as called in the table, went unchecked against the DNA. TRBV21-1 constitutes a pseudogene. The CDR3 sequence is 16 residues long.

V and J are TRBV10-3 and TRBJ2-1, with 8 bases identical to TRBD1. The V gene end was trimmed by 0 bases and the J gene end by 3 bases; junction bases not matched to a gene: 7. Germline V CDR1 and CDR2: ENHRY, SYGVKD. The CDR3 is 17 amino acids. CDR3: CAISESFSGTGYNEQFF. The CDR3 DNA reads TGTGCCATCAGTGAGTCGTTCTCAGGGACAGGCTACAATGAGCAGTTCTTC.

This clone was counted a few times. V is TRBV5-1 and J is TRBJ2-1, with D tentatively TRBD1 (6 bases). The CDR3 extends over 13 amino acids. Germline V gives CDR1 SGHRS, CDR2 YFSETQ. Trimming pared 0 bases from V and 6 bases from J, leaving 7 bases between. The CDR3 DNA is TGCGCCAGCAGCTTGGTACAGGGCAATGAGCAGTTCTTC. It codes for CASSLVQGNEQFF. Full variable domain (outside the CDR3, taken from reference TRBV5-1 and TRBJ2-1): KAGVTQTPRYLIKTRGQQVTLSCSPISGHRSVSWYQQTPGQGLQFLFEYFSETQRNKGNFPGRFSGRQFSNSRSEMNVSTLELGDSALYLCASSLVQGNEQFFGPGTRLTVL.

The chain carries TRBV27 and TRBJ2-7; TRBD1 agrees at 7 bases. From germline, CDR1 is MNHEY and CDR2 SMNVEV (reference sequence). The J segment lost 0 bases and the V segment lost 4 bases, leaving 9 bases of the junction unmatched. The CDR3 is 16 amino acids. Written as DNA, the CDR3 is TGTGCCAGCAGTTCCTACAGGGGTCTTAGCTCCTACGAGCAGTACTTC. It yields the protein CASSSYRGLSSYEQYF.

V and J are TRBV6-5 and TRBJ1-1, with D hard to call. CDR3 length equals 11 residues. With 6 bases removed from V and 7 bases from J, the gap between germline ends came to 9 bases. In germline, CDR1 is MNHEY, CDR2 SVGAGI. CDR3 DNA: TGTGCCAGCAGCTCCCGGGTTGAAGCTTTCTTT. Translated, it gives CASSSRVEAFF.

This rearrangement joins TRBV5-1 to TRBJ1-2, with 12 bases matching TRBD1. V shed 3 bases and J 4 bases; nucleotides not matched to a gene: 1. The germline CDR1 and CDR2 sequences are SGHRS and YFSETQ. The CDR3 runs 14 residues. CDR3 sequence (DNA): TGCGCCAGCAGCTGGGGACAGGGGGCCTATGGCTACACCTTC. It is translated as CASSWGQGAYGYTF.

The V call is TRBV5-1, the J call TRBJ1-1; D is undetermined. Germline V gene sequence: CDR1 SGHRS, CDR2 YFSETQ. Between the trimmed V and J ends, which lost 1 base and 1 base, there was a span of 5 bases. The CDR3 totals 13 residues. Here the CDR3 DNA reads TGCGCCAGCAGCTTGTATCGGAACACTGAAGCTTTCTTT. Translated, it gives CASSLYRNTEAFF. The variable domain in full, with the rest retrieved from reference TRBV5-1 and TRBJ1-1, is KAGVTQTPRYLIKTRGQQVTLSCSPISGHRSVSWYQQTPGQGLQFLFEYFSETQRNKGNFPGRFSGRQFSNSRSEMNVSTLELGDSALYLCASSLYRNTEAFFGQGTRLTVV.

The V gene is TRBV7-2, the J gene TRBJ2-1; no reliable D call. CDR1 SGHTA and CDR2 FQGNSA come from the germline V gene. The V and J ends lost 4 bases and 4 bases respectively, with 20 bases between them. CDR3 size: 17 residues. Written as DNA, the CDR3 is TGTGCCAGCAGCTCAGCTCCTTTCGCCCTCGCGTACAATGAGCAGTTCTTC. Amino acid sequence: CASSSAPFALAYNEQFF.

This chain links TRBV6-5 with TRBJ2-1; D possibly corresponds to TRBD1 (7 bases). Trimming removed 6 bases from V and 4 bases from J, with 13 bases in between. Germline V gives CDR1 MNHEY, CDR2 SVGAGI. CDR3 length equals 14 residues. The CDR3 sequence is CASRPAGQYNEQFF. CDR3 DNA: TGTGCCAGCAGACCCGCGGGACAGTACAATGAGCAGTTCTTC.

The chain uses TRBV11-2 and TRBJ1-2; 12 nucleotides match TRBD1. This CDR3 spans 15 amino acids. The V gene end was trimmed by 1 base and the J gene end by 8 bases; junction bases not matched to a gene: 5. In germline, CDR1 is SGHAT, CDR2 FQNNGV. CDR3 region: CASSLGGTGGGGYTF. The CDR3, as DNA: TGTGCCAGCAGCTTAGGGGGGACAGGGGGCGGCGGCTACACCTTC.

This clone was counted between two and nine times. The chain uses TRBV2 and TRBJ1-1; D ambiguous. Germline V gene lookup returns CDR1 SNHLY and CDR2 FYNNEI. The CDR3 totals 14 residues. The germline V and J ends were trimmed by 7 bases and 2 bases, with 14 bases remaining between them. CDR3 nucleotides: TGTGCCAGCATCCTCGAGGGAGGAAACACTGAAGCTTTCTTT. This encodes CASILEGGNTEAFF.

V and J are TRBV3-1 (or the pseudogene TRBV3-2) and TRBJ1-4; the D gene is possibly TRBD1 (6 bases). The germline V gene encodes CDR1 LGHDT and CDR2 YNNKEL (reference sequence). CDR3 size: 13 residues. V shed 5 bases and J shed 8 bases, with 12 bases lying between them. The CDR3 region has the DNA TGTGCCAGCAGCTCCCGGGGGGCCGAAAAACTGTTTTTT. It is translated as CASSSRGAEKLFF.

J is TRBJ2-1 and V is TRBV12-3 or TRBV12-4; D gene unclear. V was trimmed by 6 bases and J by 4 bases, leaving 4 bases between them. The CDR3 spans 11 residues. In nucleotides, the CDR3 is TGTGCCAGCAGACAGTACAATGAGCAGTTCTTC. Encoded protein: CASRQYNEQFF.

This rearrangement joins TRBV3-1 (or the pseudogene TRBV3-2) to TRBJ2-7, with TRBD1 matching 7 bases. V lost 0 bases to trimming and J lost 7 bases; unmatched junction nucleotides: 3. The CDR3 covers 13 residues. CDR1 is LGHDT, CDR2 YNNKEL, per germline (reference sequence). The CDR3 loop is CASSQDAGGEQYF. CDR3 in DNA: TGTGCCAGCAGCCAAGATGCAGGGGGTGAGCAGTACTTC.

The V gene is TRBV2, the J gene TRBJ2-1; the match to TRBD1 covers 10 bases. V lost 5 bases to trimming and J lost 10 bases; unmatched junction nucleotides: 17. This CDR3 has 17 amino acids. Per germline, CDR1 SNHLY and CDR2 FYNNEI. The CDR3 coding sequence is TGTGCCAGCAGTCCCTATGGGGGGACAGGGGCCCAGAGAGAGCAGTTCTTC. This codes for CASSPYGGTGAQREQFF.

V is TRBV5-5 and J is TRBJ2-1; 8 positions match TRBD1. V was clipped by 0 bases and J by 1 base; unmatched bases: 9. The CDR3 extends over 18 amino acids. CDR1 is SGHKS, CDR2 YYEKEE, per germline (reference sequence). The DNA of the CDR3 is TGTGCCAGCAGCTTGGCTCCGACAGGGGCAAATTCCTACAATGAGCAGTTCTTC. Amino acid sequence: CASSLAPTGANSYNEQFF.

This chain links TRBV14 with TRBJ1-4, with 10 bases lining up with TRBD1. The CDR3 contains 15 residues. With V trimmed by 3 bases and J by 5 bases, 3 bases remained unmatched. In germline, CDR1 is SGHDN, CDR2 FVKESK. In nucleotides, the CDR3 is TGTGCCAGCAGCCAGCGGACAGGGGGGAATGAAAAACTGTTTTTT. It translates to CASSQRTGGNEKLFF.

A single count supports this clone. The rearrangement uses TRBV29-1 and TRBJ2-5; D may be TRBD2 (5 bases). Germline V lookup: CDR1 SQVTM, CDR2 ANQGSEA. The CDR3 consists of 11 residues. Trimming removed 8 bases from V and 5 bases from J, with 12 bases in between. The CDR3 sequence is CSTWERETQYF. CDR3 in DNA: TGCAGCACCTGGGAGCGGGAGACCCAGTACTTC.

The chain is built from TRBV21-1 and TRBJ1-1; the DNA was not used to check the table's D call, TRBD1. TRBV21-1 is an annotated pseudogene. The CDR3 is 18 residues long. CDR3: CASSKALGQGLSFAEAFF. The CDR3 DNA sequence: TGTGCCAGCAGCAAAGCGCTGGGACAGGGTCTATCTTTCGCTGAAGCTTTCTTT.

The V gene is TRBV19, the J gene TRBJ2-7, with 9 nucleotides matching TRBD2. Unmatched junction bases numbered 7, after V lost 4 bases and J lost 6 bases. The CDR3 covers 14 residues. Germline loops: CDR1 LNHDA, CDR2 SQIVND (reference sequence). The CDR3, as DNA: TGTGCCAGTAGTACCCGCGGGGGGGCGGGCGAGCAGTACTTC. This translates into CASSTRGGAGEQYF. Combining the CDR3 with reference TRBV19 and TRBJ2-7 gives the whole variable domain DGGITQSPKYLFRKEGQNVTLSCEQNLNHDAMYWYRQDPGQGLRLIYYSQIVNDFQKGDIAEGYSVSREKKESFPLTVTSAQKNPTAFYLCASSTRGGAGEQYFGPGTRLTVT.